This entry is about one T cell receptor (beta chain). Its cognate antigen is unknown. CDR3 length: 16 amino acids. J lost 4 bases, V lost 3 bases, and 9 bases had no gene match. Germline loops: CDR1 MGHDK, CDR2 SYGVNS. This sample is part of a study of OX40 agonist ivuxolimab in advanced cancers. Study at large: Ivuxolimab is an agonistic anti-OX40 (CD134) antibody, and patients were treated with it.

Clones were sequenced by immunoSEQ multiplex PCR, and TCRdb holds only the in-frame ones, with some missing. The sample carries 60,000 to 75,000 clones, nearly 90% recorded once. General study findings and limits: It was also the case that some nonresponders had low normalized T-cell clonal expansion.

The chain uses TRBV25-1 and TRBJ1-2; 9 bases align to TRBD1. The source was CD4+ or CD8+ T cells sorted from blood, collected in a trial of the OX40 agonist ivuxolimab. The receptor's source is an adult with an advanced solid tumor such as melanoma, head and neck, liver or kidney cancer. The DNA of the CDR3 is TGTGCCAGCAGTGATAAACAGGACAGGGGCACCTATGGCTACACCTTC. It specifies CASSDKQDRGTYGYTF.